Listed below are T cell receptor beta chains from one sample, sequenced in a study of monozygotic twins with inflammatory bowel disease. Reprocessing the 5' RACE reads, TCRdb reports a single entry for every CDR3 protein and omits DNA. The table counts about 160,000 distinct CDR3 sequences; 2% to 2.5% lies in the top ten. The sample consisted of blood. All receptors derive from a human donor with ulcerative colitis or Crohn's disease, or a healthy co-twin of an affected twin (not recorded which). CDR3s include the opening cysteine and the closing phenylalanine or tryptophan. Each record gives: CDR3 protein, J gene, V gene, CDR3 length.

CASSHPVVPGELFF | TRBJ2-2 | TRBV4-3 | 14
CASRVSTDTQYF | TRBJ2-3 | TRBV25-1 | 12
CSASRDGNSNYGYTF | TRBJ1-2 | TRBV20-1 | 15
CASSQFPSGLQKETQYF | TRBJ2-5 | TRBV23-1 | 17
CASRALQPGIYGYTF | TRBJ1-2 | TRBV28 | 15
CASSQIQGLGQETQYF | TRBJ2-5 | TRBV5-1 | 16
CASMGQGPPRGGYTF | TRBJ1-2 | TRBV7-8 | 15
CASSSGGQGVEQFF | TRBJ2-1 | TRBV11-3 | 14
CASSLFPGVQGGNSPLHF | TRBJ1-6 | TRBV11-2 | 18
CASSPGTKSVQQYF | TRBJ2-7 | TRBV12-3/TRBV12-4 | 14
CASSLWGQGGNQPQHF | TRBJ1-5 | TRBV28 | 16
CASSDRQGNTEAFF | TRBJ1-1 | TRBV6-1 | 14
CASSPSGGTDTQYF | TRBJ2-3 | TRBV6-4 | 14
CASSFSGGHYEQYF | TRBJ2-7 | TRBV5-1 | 14
CASSQVTGSHYGYTF | TRBJ1-2 | TRBV4-2 | 15
CAISEISAADGTEAFF | TRBJ1-1 | TRBV10-3 | 16
CASTFRLDSYEQYF | TRBJ2-7 | TRBV6-5 | 14
CASSSDAGYYGYTF | TRBJ1-2 | TRBV5-1 | 14
CASSLPGSPEAFF | TRBJ1-1 | TRBV7-2 | 13
CASGGTTGEKLFF | TRBJ1-4 | TRBV10-3 | 13
CTAIAGGPGETQYF | TRBJ2-5 | TRBV20-1 | 14
CASSSVINKGTGELFF | TRBJ2-2 | TRBV9 | 16
CASSQEDSSGHPGYTQYF | TRBJ2-3 | TRBV3-1 | 18
CASSYSRAGSSYEQYF | TRBJ2-7 | TRBV6-5 | 16
CSARGAGDGYTF | TRBJ1-2 | TRBV20-1 | 12
CASSLGPYYEQYF | TRBJ2-7 | TRBV5-5 | 13
CASSPDRESQPQHF | TRBJ1-5 | TRBV5-1 | 14
CASRASGWSYNEQFF | TRBJ2-1 | TRBV28 | 15
CASSLTLTGELFF | TRBJ2-2 | TRBV5-4 | 13
CASRQGIYEQYF | TRBJ2-7 | TRBV5-1 | 12
CASSLDQGRQPQHF | TRBJ1-5 | TRBV5-1 | 14
CASFTSTGQPQHF | TRBJ1-5 | TRBV18 | 13
CASSLTGFYYEQYF | TRBJ2-7 | TRBV7-9 | 14
CSVTGLAETQYF | TRBJ2-5 | TRBV20-1 | 12
CASSTAGTASYGYTF | TRBJ1-2 | TRBV5-1 | 15
CATSEEGVWETQYF | TRBJ2-5 | TRBV24-1 | 14
CASSPDRGRGGELFF | TRBJ2-2 | TRBV4-1 | 15
CSAFREGKDSPLHF | TRBJ1-6 | TRBV20-1 | 14
CASSVGLGAGEDTQYF | TRBJ2-3 | TRBV9 | 16
CASSTTTSNEQFF | TRBJ2-1 | TRBV28 | 13
CASSLLSDSYEQYF | TRBJ2-7 | TRBV7-9 | 14
CASSVALAGGETQYF | TRBJ2-5 | TRBV2 | 15
CSARGLAGGPGNEQFF | TRBJ2-1 | TRBV20-1 | 16
CASSLGTLTQYF | TRBJ2-3 | TRBV5-5 | 12
CASSYYSDTQYF | TRBJ2-3 | TRBV6-5 | 12
CASSLDAWLVNEQFF | TRBJ2-1 | TRBV5-1 | 15
CATTQHRREETQYF | TRBJ2-5 | TRBV10-3 | 14
CSASRWERTDTQYF | TRBJ2-3 | TRBV20-1 | 14
CSASWGLRGTDTQYF | TRBJ2-3 | TRBV20-1 | 15
CSTSSGSGGETQYF | TRBJ2-5 | TRBV20-1 | 14
CATSDSYNEQFF | TRBJ2-1 | TRBV24-1 | 12
CSASELLSYNEQFF | TRBJ2-1 | TRBV20-1 | 14
CASTGGSQETQYF | TRBJ2-5 | TRBV9 | 13